The 3 T cell receptor beta chains given below trace back to one sample, sequenced in a study of T-cell reconstitution after alpha-beta-depleted transplantation in children. TCRbeta library preparation incorporated unique molecular identifiers. TCRdb re-called the PCR reads with MiXCR, one entry per CDR3 protein. The sample has 600,000 to 700,000 distinct CDR3 sequences; about 15% are singletons. Sequenced material: PBMCs from the stem cell graft donor, taken from the stem cell graft. These receptors all come from a human donor who donated a stem cell graft to a child with acute myeloid leukemia.

The sample holds many counts of this clonotype. The chain carries TRBV29-1 and TRBJ1-2; maybe TRBD1 (5 bases). V was cut by 6 bases and J by 10 bases, with 18 bases left in between. The germline V gene has CDR1 SQVTM and CDR2 ANQGSEA. This CDR3 region has 12 residues. CDR3 sequence reads: CSVGRYAGSYTF. CDR3 sequence (DNA): TGCAGCGTGGGACGGTACGCAGGGTCCTACACCTTC. The full variable domain, its missing parts supplied by reference TRBV29-1 and TRBJ1-2, is SAVISQKPSRDICQRGTSLTIQCQVDSQVTMMFWYRQQPGQSLTLIATANQGSEATYESGFVIDKFPISRPNLTFSTLTVSNMSPEDSSIYLCSVGRYAGSYTFGSGTRLTVV.

This clonotype occurred a few times. V gene TRBV5-6 combines with J gene TRBJ1-1, with 11 bases fitting TRBD1. The germline V gene has CDR1 SGHDT and CDR2 YYEEEE. Trimming at V came to 4 bases and at J to 4 bases, leaving 12 bases not matched to a gene. This CDR3 is 17 amino acids long. The CDR3 nucleotides read TGTGCCAGCAGCCGGACAGGGGGCTCCGATCGCAGCACTGAAGCTTTCTTT. Translating gives CASSRTGGSDRSTEAFF.

V is TRBV13 and J is TRBJ2-7, with D maybe TRBD1 (6 bases). Germline assignment: CDR1 PRHDT and CDR2 FYEKMQ (reference sequence). This CDR3 has 14 amino acids. Trimming left V 5 bases short and J 4 bases short, with 15 bases between. In DNA form, the CDR3 reads TGTGCCAGCAGCCTTCCAGGGGTGGCTTACGAGCAGTACTTC. Its translation: CASSLPGVAYEQYF.